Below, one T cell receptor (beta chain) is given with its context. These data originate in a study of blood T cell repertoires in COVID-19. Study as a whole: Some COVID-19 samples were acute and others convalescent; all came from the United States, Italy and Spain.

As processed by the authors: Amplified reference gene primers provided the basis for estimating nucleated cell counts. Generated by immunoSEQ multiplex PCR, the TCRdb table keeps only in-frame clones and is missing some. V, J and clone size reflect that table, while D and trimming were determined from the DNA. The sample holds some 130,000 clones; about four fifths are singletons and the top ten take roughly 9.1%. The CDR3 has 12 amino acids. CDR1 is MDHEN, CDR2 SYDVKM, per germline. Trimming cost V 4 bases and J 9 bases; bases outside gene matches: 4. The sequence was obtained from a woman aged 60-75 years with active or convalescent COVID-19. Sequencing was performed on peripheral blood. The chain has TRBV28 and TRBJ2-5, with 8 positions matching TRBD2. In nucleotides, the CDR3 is TGTGCCAGCAGTTCGGCGCGGGAGGCCCAGTACTTC. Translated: CASSSAREAQYF.